The T cell receptor beta chain under discussion was sequenced for a study of shared clonotypes between healthy human individuals. The study ran the assay at deep level. TCRdb keeps only in-frame clones here, not all; method: immunoSEQ multiplex PCR. This table holds some 600,000 clones, about 95% found once. Overall study results and limits: In having few donors, the study represented limited genetic and exposure-history diversity. Non-shared clonotypes had lower generation probabilities than clonotypes shared by all four sorted-subset donors.

Trimming removed 2 bases from V and 0 bases from J, with 5 bases in between. The length of the CDR3 is 14 residues. CDR1 is MNHEY, CDR2 SVGAGI, per germline. Naive CD8 cells comprised CD45RO-negative, CCR7-positively selected cells, excluding terminally differentiated effector memory CD45RA+ cells. A note on this clone: Its antigen remains unknown. Other DNA sequences in the same sample also yield this CDR3.

This receptor was obtained from a woman aged 25 to 39 in good health. Source material: naive CD8+ T cells sorted from blood. The chain links TRBV6-5 to TRBJ1-3; no definite D call. The CDR3: CASSYAGSGNTIYF. The CDR3 DNA sequence: TGTGCCAGCAGTTACGCGGGCTCTGGAAACACCATATATTTT.